Following are 28 T cell receptor beta chains from one sample sequenced in a study of blood T cell repertoires in COVID-19 (TCRdb year 2020). Libraries were prepared through the immunoSEQ multiplex PCR assay. The table was pulled from immuneACCESS by TCRdb, which kept in-frame rearrangements only. Such tables lose some clones; where checked, under half of the loss comes from unresolved V genes, and the rest has no known cause. The sample records around 74,000 clones, around 90% of which are singletons. The top ten constitute 8% to 9.5% of the sample. Sequenced input: peripheral blood. These receptors all stem from a man aged 25 to 40 with acute or convalescent COVID-19.

The chain uses TRBV5-1 and TRBJ2-1; 7 bases are a match to TRBD2. The ends lost 0 bases at V and 6 bases at J; junction bases unmatched: 9. The length of the CDR3 is 16 residues. The germline gives CDR1 SGHRS, CDR2 YFSETQ. The CDR3 is CASSLASRELFNEQFF. CDR3 nucleotides: TGCGCCAGCAGCTTGGCCTCGCGGGAGCTGTTCAATGAGCAGTTCTTC.

This chain connects TRBV14 to TRBJ1-2; TRBD1 aligns across 8 bases. Germline values: CDR1 SGHDN, CDR2 FVKESK. Trimming at V came to 4 bases and at J to 7 bases, leaving 17 bases not matched to a gene. The CDR3 totals 17 residues. The CDR3 region has the DNA TGTGCCAGCAGCCTCCTCGCCCGACGGACAGGGCCGAGTGGCTACACCTTC. This gives the protein CASSLLARRTGPSGYTF.

The gene calls are TRBV6-2 or TRBV6-3 and TRBJ2-3; the D gene is possibly TRBD2 (6 bases). This CDR3 has 16 amino acids. Trimming removed 0 bases at V and 1 base at J, with 11 bases between. Looked up from germline, CDR1 is MNHEY and CDR2 is SVGEGT. The CDR3 is CASSYSPRLGTDTQYF. CDR3 sequence (DNA): TGTGCCAGCAGTTACTCGCCCCGACTAGGCACAGATACGCAGTATTTT.

This clone was counted between two and nine times. This rearrangement joins TRBV28 to TRBJ1-1; D is unresolved. CDR1 and CDR2 from the germline V gene are MDHEN and SYDVKM. V was pared by 5 bases and J by 4 bases, with 14 bases between. There are 14 residues in the CDR3. DNA of the CDR3: TGTGCCAGCAGTCCCATTGGTGGGAGCACTGAAGCTTTCTTT. This sequence encodes CASSPIGGSTEAFF.

This clone was counted once. The rearrangement joins TRBV30 to TRBJ2-3; D is possibly TRBD1 (6 bases). V gave up 5 bases and J gave up 2 bases, with 17 bases separating them. CDR3 size: 15 residues. CDR1 GTSNPN and CDR2 SVGIG come from the germline V gene (reference sequence). The CDR3 DNA reads TGTGCCTGGGATAAACAGGGCTTAAACACAGATACGCAGTATTTT. Translated: CAWDKQGLNTDTQYF.

The CDR3 DNA follows: TGTGCCAGCGCTCCAGGGTGGGCTACCGGGGAGCTGTTTTTT. Protein sequence: CASAPGWATGELFF. The chain links TRBV28 to TRBJ2-2; perhaps TRBD1 as D (5 bases). The germline V gene encodes CDR1 MDHEN and CDR2 SYDVKM. CDR3 length: 14 amino acids. The V end was cut by 8 bases, the J end by 5 bases, with 15 bases between.

The gene calls are TRBV3-1 (or the pseudogene TRBV3-2) and TRBJ1-6; D perhaps matches TRBD1 (5 bases). The CDR3 extends over 14 amino acids. Deletions cut 1 base from V and 10 bases from J, with 11 bases between. Germline V CDR1 and CDR2: LGHDT, YNNKEL (reference sequence). The DNA for the CDR3 is TGTGCCAGCAGCCAAGCAGGGCAAGGGTCACCCCTCCACTTT. As protein: CASSQAGQGSPLHF.

The chain recombines TRBV2 with TRBJ2-1; 8 nucleotides align to TRBD2. The V and J ends lost 6 bases and 4 bases, in that order; junction bases with no gene match: 17. This CDR3 has 18 residues. Per germline, CDR1 SNHLY and CDR2 FYNNEI. In nucleotides, the CDR3 is TGTGCCAGCAGCCCTCTCAGATTCTTTCAGCGGGAGTACAATGAGCAGTTCTTC. Its translation is CASSPLRFFQREYNEQFF.

J is TRBJ1-1 and V is TRBV6-5, with D possibly TRBD1 on 5 matching bases. The V gene lost 4 bases and the J gene lost 11 bases, with 14 bases spanning the gap. Germline CDR1 MNHEY, CDR2 SVGAGI. The CDR3 contains 12 residues. CDR3 in DNA: TGTGCCAGCAGTTCTTCAGGGCGGTTGGCTTTCTTT. This encodes CASSSSGRLAFF.

The chain employs TRBV6-1 and TRBJ2-1, with 10 bases matching TRBD2. The CDR3 runs 17 residues. The J segment lost 6 bases and the V segment lost 1 base, leaving 9 bases of the junction unmatched. From germline, CDR1 is MNHNS and CDR2 SASEGT. The CDR3 DNA follows: TGTGCCAGCAGTGAAGGAACTAGCGGGAAACCAATCAATGAGCAGTTCTTC. Its translation is CASSEGTSGKPINEQFF.

This chain joins TRBV11-2 and TRBJ2-2; perhaps TRBD2 as D (5 bases). Trimming shortened V by 5 bases and J by 8 bases, and 21 bases separated the two germline ends. Germline CDR1 SGHAT, CDR2 FQNNGV. The CDR3 runs to 16 residues. Here the CDR3 reads CASSPLPQGAGGELFF. CDR3 nucleotide sequence: TGTGCCAGCAGCCCTCTGCCTCAAGGCGCGGGTGGGGAGCTGTTTTTT.

The chain is built from TRBV6-1 and TRBJ2-7, with D possibly being TRBD1 (5 bases). The germline V gene encodes CDR1 MNHNS and CDR2 SASEGT. The CDR3 is 16 amino acids. Trimming took 0 bases from V and 4 from J, leaving 16 bases between them. CDR3 protein: CASSEALQGGIYEQYF. The CDR3 DNA sequence: TGTGCCAGCAGTGAAGCGCTTCAGGGTGGAATATACGAGCAGTACTTC.

The gene calls are TRBV9 and TRBJ2-7; 8 bases line up with TRBD2. The CDR3 has 15 amino acids. V gave up 4 bases and J gave up 0 bases; unmatched junction bases: 6. The germline V gene has CDR1 SGDLS and CDR2 YYNGEE. Written as DNA, the CDR3 is TGTGCCAGCAGCCCAAGCGGGAGCCCCTCCTACGAGCAGTACTTC. Translated: CASSPSGSPSYEQYF.

This rearrangement joins TRBV28 to TRBJ2-1, with TRBD2 matching over 10 bases. From germline, CDR1 is MDHEN and CDR2 SYDVKM. V dropped 3 bases and J dropped 6; count of bases not matched to a gene: 2. The CDR3 spans 14 residues. The CDR3 region is CASSFPSGSNEQFF. The CDR3 DNA reads TGTGCCAGCAGTTTCCCTAGCGGGAGCAATGAGCAGTTCTTC.

CDR3 DNA sequence: TGTGCCAGCAGCTTATTCGCCCAGGTCGGGATGAATGAGCAGTTCTTC. Translating gives CASSLFAQVGMNEQFF. This sequence joins TRBV7-3 and TRBJ2-1, with D possibly being TRBD2 (5 bases). Trimming removed 2 bases at V and 7 bases at J, with 18 bases between. Germline lookup yields CDR1 SGHTA and CDR2 FQGTGA. The CDR3 loop spans 16 amino acids.

The rearrangement joins TRBV5-5 to TRBJ2-7, with TRBD1 matching 7 bases. The CDR3 spans 14 residues. The germline gives CDR1 SGHKS, CDR2 YYEKEE (reference sequence). J lost 0 bases, V lost 2 bases, and 2 bases had no gene match. In DNA, the CDR3 is TGTGCCAGCAGCTTACAGGGGACCTCCTACGAGCAGTACTTC. It specifies CASSLQGTSYEQYF. The complete variable domain, with remaining parts taken from reference TRBV5-5 and TRBJ2-7, reads DAGVTQSPTHLIKTRGQQVTLRCSPISGHKSVSWYQQVLGQGPQFIFQYYEKEERGRGNFPDRFSARQFPNYSSELNVNALLLGDSALYLCASSLQGTSYEQYFGPGTRLTVT.

V usage is TRBV4-1 and J usage is TRBJ1-4, with 8 bases identical to TRBD1. J gave up 4 bases and V 6 bases, and 13 bases lay outside the gene matches. Germline V gene sequence: CDR1 MGHRA, CDR2 YSYEKL. CDR3 length: 17 residues. The CDR3 DNA reads TGCGCCAGCAGACGCAGGGGGCAATTTATCAGTAATGAAAAACTGTTTTTT. Translating gives CASRRRGQFISNEKLFF.

V usage is TRBV19 and J usage is TRBJ2-1; a possible D gene is TRBD2 (6 bases). Per the germline V gene, CDR1 is LNHDA and CDR2 is SQIVND (reference sequence). Trimming stripped 7 bases from V and 7 bases from J, with 11 bases between. This CDR3 has 12 residues. CDR3 DNA sequence: TGTGCCAGTAAGGGCAGCGGGAATGAGCAGTTCTTC. Protein: CASKGSGNEQFF.

J is TRBJ2-1 and V is TRBV30, with D perhaps matching TRBD1 (6 bases). V lost 3 bases, J lost 0 bases, and 9 bases lay in between. The CDR3 covers 14 residues. Germline V gene sequence: CDR1 GTSNPN, CDR2 SVGIG (reference sequence). CDR3 residues: CAWRLDSSYNEQFF. The CDR3 DNA reads as TGTGCCTGGAGACTGGACAGCTCCTACAATGAGCAGTTCTTC. Complete variable domain (other parts from reference TRBV30 and TRBJ2-1): SQTIHQWPATLVQPVGSPLSLECTVEGTSNPNLYWYRQAAGRGLQLLFYSVGIGQISSEVPQNLSASRPQDRQFILSSKKLLLSDSGFYLCAWRLDSSYNEQFFGPGTRLTVL.

The chain combines TRBV18 with TRBJ1-4; the match to TRBD1 covers 10 bases. Germline V gene data show CDR1 as KGHSH and CDR2 as LQKENI. V was clipped by 1 base and J by 4 bases; unmatched bases: 3. The CDR3 covers 16 residues. The DNA of the CDR3 is TGTGCCAGCTCACCACTAGGGACAGGGGATAATGAAAAACTGTTTTTT. Translated: CASSPLGTGDNEKLFF.

The chain couples TRBV28 to TRBJ2-7; TRBD1 matches 7 bases. The CDR3 has 12 residues. Germline CDR1 MDHEN, CDR2 SYDVKM. V lost 6 bases, J lost 10 bases, and 9 bases stayed unmatched. As DNA, the CDR3 is TGTGCCAGCAGAGCCGTGAACAGGGGTCAGTACTTC. Residues: CASRAVNRGQYF. The whole variable domain, filled in from reference TRBV28 and TRBJ2-7, reads DVKVTQSSRYLVKRTGEKVFLECVQDMDHENMFWYRQDPGLGLRLIYFSYDVKMKEKGDIPEGYSVSREKKERFSLILESASTNQTSMYLCASRAVNRGQYFGPGTRLTVT.

The V and J genes are TRBV12-3 or TRBV12-4 and TRBJ2-7; perhaps TRBD1 as D (6 bases). The CDR3 sequence is 13 residues long. Trimming took off 5 bases at V and 0 bases at J, with 8 bases between the two ends. In DNA form, the CDR3 reads TGTGCCAGCAGTCGGACAGACTCCTACGAGCAGTACTTC. It is translated as CASSRTDSYEQYF.

The chain uses TRBV11-3 and TRBJ2-3, with 10 bases matching TRBD2. Germline trimming cut 6 bases from V and 2 bases from J; bases unmatched to any gene: 8. Germline lookup yields CDR1 SGHNT and CDR2 YENEEA. The CDR3 has 16 residues. CDR3 bases: TGTGCCAGCAGTCATAAGACTAGCGGGTTCACAGATACGCAGTATTTT. Amino acid sequence: CASSHKTSGFTDTQYF.

The chain couples TRBV9 to TRBJ2-3; D unclear. V dropped 4 bases and J dropped 3 bases, with 12 bases sitting between them. In germline, CDR1 is SGDLS, CDR2 YYNGEE. The length of the CDR3 is 14 residues. The CDR3 bases are TGTGCCAGCAGCCCCCAGGTGGCTACAGATACGCAGTATTTT. It codes for CASSPQVATDTQYF.

The rearrangement uses TRBV7-9 and TRBJ2-6, with D maybe TRBD2 (6 bases). Germline CDR1 SEHNR, CDR2 FQNEAQ (reference sequence). V was clipped by 1 base and J by 0 bases, with 13 bases between them. The CDR3 is made up of 18 amino acids. The CDR3 reads CASSLGSSADSGANVLTF. DNA for the CDR3: TGTGCCAGCAGCTTAGGGTCTAGCGCAGACTCTGGGGCCAACGTCCTGACTTTC.

The chain joins TRBV2 to TRBJ2-3, with 8 bases matching TRBD2. The germline V gene encodes CDR1 SNHLY and CDR2 FYNNEI. The length of the CDR3 is 15 residues. The J segment lost 3 bases and the V segment lost 6 bases, leaving 8 bases of the junction unmatched. The CDR3 DNA is TGTGCCAGCAGAAAGGAAGCGGGAGTTACAGATACGCAGTATTTT. It encodes CASRKEAGVTDTQYF.

The count of this clone is one. V and J are TRBV18 and TRBJ2-7; D may be TRBD2 (6 bases). Germline values: CDR1 KGHSH, CDR2 LQKENI. The V end lost 3 bases, the J end lost 5 bases, and 11 bases lay between the germline ends. CDR3 size: 13 residues. The CDR3 DNA reads TGTGCCAGCTCACCGACTAGAACGAACGAGCAGTACTTC. Translating gives CASSPTRTNEQYF.

This chain uses TRBV27 with TRBJ2-2, with D maybe TRBD2 (6 bases). The CDR3 has 16 amino acids. V was shortened by 3 bases and J by 5 bases, with 16 bases between the two germline ends. Germline CDR1 is MNHEY and CDR2 is SMNVEV (reference sequence). The CDR3 loop is CASSLSSGLRTGELFF. As DNA, the CDR3 is TGTGCCAGCAGTTTGAGTAGCGGACTTAGGACCGGGGAGCTGTTTTTT.